Each of the 6 T cell receptor beta chains below was sequenced from the same sample in a study of T-cell memory formation after mild COVID-19. Each CDR3 protein gets one entry after TCRdb re-called the 5' RACE reads with MiXCR. The table has about 470,000 distinct CDR3 sequences, around 25% seen once. Sequences were obtained from PBMCs or a T cell subset sorted from them (not recorded which). The receptors come from an adult woman who had mild COVID-19 (a few samples of this study predate the infection). Cell type and time point are not known.

The chain employs TRBV6-1 and TRBJ2-7; D is unresolved. V lost 3 bases and J 2 bases, leaving 14 bases between the germline ends. This CDR3 region has 15 residues. Germline-derived CDR1 and CDR2 are MNHNS and SASEGT. The CDR3 coding sequence is TGTGCCAGCAGTGATATAGCCAGGACCACCTACGAGCAGTACTTC. It translates to CASSDIARTTYEQYF.

This clonotype appeared many times. The V gene is TRBV10-3, the J gene TRBJ1-6; TRBD1 might be the D (5 bases). The CDR3 is 15 residues long. V lost 1 base to trimming and J lost 11 bases, with 15 bases between them. Germline values: CDR1 ENHRY, CDR2 SYGVKD. CDR3 in DNA: TGTGCCATCAGTGAGTGGGGGGAGGTCATTCCACCCCTCCACTTT. It translates to CAISEWGEVIPPLHF.

This chain links TRBV18 with TRBJ2-2; weak D call: TRBD2 (6 bases). Trimming removed 1 base from V and 0 bases from J, with 9 bases in between. Germline V gives CDR1 KGHSH, CDR2 LQKENI. The length of the CDR3 is 16 residues. This chain's CDR3 is CASSPLGTSNTGELFF. The DNA for the CDR3 is TGTGCCAGCTCACCACTCGGGACTTCGAACACCGGGGAGCTGTTTTTT.

This clonotype was observed a handful of times. V gene TRBV6-6 combines with J gene TRBJ1-2; weak D call: TRBD1 (5 bases). This CDR3 region has 12 residues. Germline V gene sequence: CDR1 MNHNY, CDR2 SVGAGI (reference sequence). The V gene lost 8 bases and the J gene lost 7 bases, with 14 bases spanning the gap. CDR3 residues: CASWGRGRGYTF. The CDR3 nucleotides are TGTGCCAGCTGGGGTCGGGGCCGTGGCTACACCTTC.

The genes are TRBV12-3 or TRBV12-4 and TRBJ2-2; tentative D call: TRBD1 (5 bases). This CDR3 has 17 residues. V lost 6 bases, J lost 2 bases, and 19 bases lay in between. In DNA form, the CDR3 reads TGTGCCAGCAGCTCCCTCCCGGTAACAGGAAACACCGGGGAGCTGTTTTTT. It encodes CASSSLPVTGNTGELFF.

This clonotype has at least ten counts. This sequence joins TRBV7-9 and TRBJ2-1, with 8 nucleotides matching TRBD2. J gave up 0 bases and V 5 bases, and 3 bases lay outside the gene matches. This CDR3 contains 15 residues. CDR1 is SEHNR, CDR2 FQNEAQ, per germline (reference sequence). The CDR3 sequence is CASSRGGSSYNEQFF. CDR3 nucleotide sequence: TGTGCCAGCAGCCGCGGGGGGAGCTCCTACAATGAGCAGTTCTTC.